This entry describes one T cell receptor beta chain. The antigen it recognizes is unknown. Base qualities are not at hand, and no much larger clone is one base apart. This sample stems from a study of shared clonotypes between healthy human individuals (dated by TCRdb to 2018 to 2020). Describing the broader study: A few men and two women, aged 18 to 49 years, made up the cohort. Per donor, three plates each were used for CD4 naive and CD4 memory, two for CD8 naive, and one for CD8 memory. To estimate repertoire size and how much clonotypes are shared between individuals, the study performed deep sequencing of blood TCR repertoires from a handful of healthy adults. To increase sequencing depth and limit assay-specific biases, different laboratories used diverse techniques to prepare libraries and sequence TCR repertoires. Between about 0.94 and 8.9 billion PBMCs per donor were obtained by leukapheresis.

Overall study outcomes, separate from this receptor: Incomplete sequencing was indicated by rarefaction of sorted-subset datasets, despite the large sequencing depth. Based on pairwise subsampling, the degree of clonotype sharing among donors was expected to be affected by sequencing depth. Larger estimated clonotype richness was generally found for naive subsets than for memory subsets. The small number of donors limited the genetic and exposure-history diversity represented. Sampling was restricted to blood, and TCR repertoires in tissue are likely to differ from TCR repertoires in blood. Compared with non-shared clonotypes, clonotypes shared by all four sorted-subset donors had higher generation probabilities. Sharing across a few donors was observed for about 5% of naive CD4, 3.5% of naive CD8, 2% to 2.5% of memory CD4, and about 0.39% of memory CD8 clonotypes.

TCR CDR3 regions were amplified from genomic DNA by multiplex PCR using the deep immunoSEQ assay. Extracted genomic DNA from each cell subset was distributed evenly across all wells of several immunoSEQ 96-well plates, and each plate was treated as a replicate. For sorted subsets, each replicate PCR was loaded with about 0.2 ug genomic DNA, equivalent to approximately 27,000 T cell genomes. The purified libraries were quantified using a Qubit 3.0 fluorometer, sized with a Bioanalyzer 2100, and then quantified again using the KAPA Library Quantification kit. Every immunoSEQ 96-well plate was sequenced on a separate single-read 150-cycle Illumina NextSeq 550 flow cell. The original methods were these. Because only junctional sequences without quality scores were contained in the immunoSEQ output, filtering matching that applied to full-length reads could not be performed. To assign V/J genes and CDR3, sequences were annotated against IMGT germline references using PyIR, a Python wrapper for IgBLAST v1.9. Reads were filtered out if the reads had weak V/J assignments (E-value above 1e-6), no CDR3, stop codons, out-of-frame junctions, or ambiguous translated residues. A V3J clonotype was defined by an identical inferred V gene, J gene, and CDR3 amino acid sequence. Percentage overlap between repertoires was calculated by dividing the number of shared unique clonotypes by the size of the smaller repertoire. Richness of each repertoire was evaluated using RTK rarefaction, the Chao1 estimator, and Recon v2.1 estimates of unobserved clonotypes. Generation probabilities for all TCRbeta clonotypes obtained by the gDNA method from a handful of donors were computed using OLGA. Sourced from immuneACCESS, this table was stored by TCRdb with only in-frame sequences that have V and J called. A share of the clones is absent; for the studies checked, an unresolved V gene accounts for under half, and the remainder has no known explanation. That table gives V, J and clone size, and the DNA gave D and trimming. This sample has some 2 million clones in its table, and 95% of those were observed once. The ten biggest clones cover 0.1% to 0.15% of the sample.

The donors were healthy, HIV-negative adults with no recently reported acute infections or vaccinations. Every donor was a Caucasian adult living in Nashville, Tennessee, USA. Magnetic negative selection was used to enrich CD4+ T cells, after which naive cells were positively selected on CD45RA and the negative fraction became the memory subset. Blood was obtained by leukapheresis, after which PBMCs were separated by Ficoll-Histopaque density gradient centrifugation and cryopreserved in liquid nitrogen vapor phase. Analytical flow cytometry was used to check the purity and quantity of each magnetically sorted T cell population. From each sorted fraction, genomic DNA was isolated and quantified by UV absorbance on a Nanodrop 2000c. Reading from cysteine to phenylalanine, the CDR3 counts 15 amino acids. The CDR3 DNA has 45 bases and is translated from base 1.

Sequenced input: naive CD4+ T cells sorted from blood. The sample's cell subset or site, from its label and the paper: CD45RA+ positively selected. The sequence is built from TRBV1 and TRBJ2-3; TRBD2 is the table's D call, not checked against the DNA. TRBV1 is termed a pseudogene. This clonotype was obtained from a man younger than 30 in good health. The DNA is as follows: TGCACCAGCAGCTACCTAGCGGGGTTCACAGATACGCAGTATTTT. Protein translation: CTSSYLAGFTDTQYF.